The 14 T cell receptor beta chains below all came from one sample that was sequenced in a study of shared clonotypes between healthy human individuals. Measured with immunoSEQ multiplex PCR; TCRdb has only the in-frame clones, and not every one. This table holds 1.4 million or so clones, approximately 98.5% found once. Material for sequencing was naive CD4+ T cells sorted from blood. Subset reported: CD45RA+ positively selected. The receptors come from a young man in good health.

This clone appeared once. The rearrangement links TRBV29-1 to TRBJ2-3; D gene uncertain. Germline values: CDR1 SQVTM, CDR2 ANQGSEA. V lost 6 bases, J lost 2 bases, and 12 bases lay in between. This CDR3 is 13 amino acids long. The CDR3 spells CSVLAGSTDTQYF. In nucleotides, the CDR3 is TGCAGCGTCCTGGCCGGCTCCACAGATACGCAGTATTTT.

This chain connects TRBV5-4 to TRBJ2-7; 7 positions agree with TRBD1. Trimming removed 4 bases from V and 1 base from J; junction bases left unmatched: 5. The CDR3 spans 14 residues. Per the germline V gene, CDR1 is SGHNT and CDR2 is YYREEE (reference sequence). The CDR3 reads CASSTTGQSYEQYF. CDR3 sequence (DNA): TGTGCCAGCAGCACTACGGGACAGTCCTACGAGCAGTACTTC.

The V call is TRBV28, the J call TRBJ2-7; TRBD1 matches at 9 bases. Germline V CDR1 and CDR2: MDHEN, SYDVKM. J gave up 6 bases and V 5 bases, and 8 bases lay outside the gene matches. This CDR3 has 14 residues. CDR3 sequence: CASSTPGQGGEQYF. CDR3 bases: TGTGCCAGCAGTACTCCGGGACAGGGTGGCGAGCAGTACTTC.

The chain has TRBV4-1 and TRBJ2-7; TRBD1 aligns across 10 bases. Trimming cost V 1 base and J 3 bases; bases outside gene matches: 6. The CDR3 extends over 16 amino acids. CDR1 is MGHRA and CDR2 is YSYEKL in the germline V gene. This CDR3 is CASSQALTGGFYEQYF. The CDR3, as DNA: TGCGCCAGCAGCCAAGCCCTGACAGGGGGCTTCTACGAGCAGTACTTC.

Concerning this clone itself: The sample contains more than one DNA sequence encoding this CDR3. This chain connects TRBV5-4 to TRBJ2-5, with 10 bases matching TRBD1. Germline V gene lookup returns CDR1 SGHNT and CDR2 YYREEE (reference sequence). The CDR3 covers 15 residues. Losses at the gene ends were 0 bases for V and 2 bases for J; bases not matched to a gene: 1. CDR3 sequence: CASSLGDRGQETQYF. DNA for the CDR3: TGTGCCAGCAGCTTGGGGGACAGGGGACAAGAGACCCAGTACTTC. Based on the CDR3 plus reference TRBV5-4 and TRBJ2-5, the full variable domain is ETGVTQSPTHLIKTRGQQVTLRCSSQSGHNTVSWYQQALGQGPQFIFQYYREEENGRGNFPPRFSGLQFPNYSSELNVNALELDDSALYLCASSLGDRGQETQYFGPGTRLLVL.

The V gene is TRBV6-5, the J gene TRBJ1-2; D gene ambiguous. The V end lost 6 bases, the J end lost 4 bases, and 12 bases lay between the germline ends. Germline assignment: CDR1 MNHEY and CDR2 SVGAGI. This CDR3 is built from 13 residues. For the CDR3, the DNA is TGTGCCAGCAGGTACACCGCTGGCTATGGCTACACCTTC. It specifies CASRYTAGYGYTF.

V and J are TRBV5-6 and TRBJ1-2; 8 bases fit TRBD1. V dropped 3 bases and J dropped 6; count of bases not matched to a gene: 10. The CDR3 sequence is 15 residues long. CDR1 SGHDT and CDR2 YYEEEE come from the germline V gene. CDR3 protein: CASSSVGPGGDGYTF. Here the CDR3 DNA reads TGTGCCAGCAGCTCCGTCGGGCCAGGGGGCGATGGCTACACCTTC.

This chain links TRBV9 with TRBJ2-1, with 15 bases fitting TRBD2. Germline values: CDR1 SGDLS, CDR2 YYNGEE. With V trimmed by 0 bases and J by 13 bases, 5 bases remained unmatched. This CDR3 contains 15 residues. CDR3: CASSVEGLAGGLQFF. The DNA for the CDR3 is TGTGCCAGCAGCGTAGAGGGACTAGCGGGAGGACTTCAGTTCTTC. Looking up the rest from reference TRBV9 and TRBJ2-1 gives the full variable domain: DSGVTQTPKHLITATGQRVTLRCSPRSGDLSVYWYQQSLDQGLQFLIQYYNGEERAKGNILERFSAQQFPDLHSELNLSSLELGDSALYFCASSVEGLAGGLQFFGPGTRLTVL.

On this clone itself: Other DNA sequences in this sample translate to the same CDR3. V and J are TRBV30 and TRBJ2-7; weak D call: TRBD2 (5 bases). Germline lookup yields CDR1 GTSNPN and CDR2 SVGIG (reference sequence). V lost 3 bases and J lost 4, with 10 bases in between. The CDR3 is 12 residues long. This CDR3 is CAWRAGTYEQYF. CDR3 DNA: TGTGCCTGGAGGGCGGGCACGTACGAGCAGTACTTC.

This CDR3 reads CASSFGQGVDQPQHF. CDR3 nucleotides: TGTGCCAGCAGCTTTGGACAGGGCGTCGATCAGCCCCAGCATTTT. This chain links TRBV7-9 with TRBJ1-5; 8 bases agree with TRBD1. The CDR3 totals 15 residues. V lost 3 bases and J lost 5; bases outside the gene matches: 6. Looked up from germline, CDR1 is SEHNR and CDR2 is FQNEAQ (reference sequence).

The V gene is TRBV7-3, the J gene TRBJ2-2; 7 bases map to TRBD2. Germline trimming cut 9 bases from V and 6 bases from J; bases unmatched to any gene: 10. This CDR3 contains 14 residues. Germline values: CDR1 SGHTA, CDR2 FQGTGA. CDR3 amino acids: CARSLAGESGELFF. The CDR3 region has the DNA TGTGCCAGGTCTCTGGCGGGAGAGTCCGGGGAGCTGTTTTTT.

This clone was observed a single time. The chain couples TRBV28 to TRBJ2-3; perhaps D is TRBD1 or TRBD2 (7 bases each). CDR1 and CDR2 from the germline V gene are MDHEN and SYDVKM. CDR3 length equals 14 residues. V was clipped by 5 bases and J by 3 bases, with 12 bases between them. The CDR3 region has the DNA TGTGCCAGCAGTCCTCAGGGGGGGACAGATACGCAGTATTTT. It is translated as CASSPQGGTDTQYF.

The chain recombines TRBV28 with TRBJ1-2; D is ambiguous. This CDR3 has 11 residues. The germline V and J ends were trimmed by 8 bases and 8 bases, with 12 bases remaining between them. The germline V gene encodes CDR1 MDHEN and CDR2 SYDVKM. The CDR3 loop reads CASLANGGYTF. CDR3 nucleotides: TGTGCCAGCCTGGCAAACGGCGGCTACACCTTC.

The rearrangement uses TRBV6-1 and TRBJ1-2; D unclear. The V end was cut by 8 bases, the J end by 4 bases, with 5 bases between. The CDR3 runs to 10 residues. Germline V CDR1 and CDR2: MNHNS, SASEGT. The CDR3 sequence is CASEGYGYTF. DNA for the CDR3: TGTGCCAGCGAGGGCTATGGCTACACCTTC.